This TCR beta chain emerged from a study of T cells in Graves' hyperthyroidism and ophthalmopathy. Study-wide findings and caveats: Stable hyperthyroidism was told apart from ophthalmopathy by a model built on 13 V-J features.

Amplified TCR beta CDR3 regions came from RNA transcripts. RT-PCR in the first round (using the HTBI primer set) targeted the TCR CDR3. TCRdb called the multiplex PCR reads again in MiXCR, with one record for every CDR3 protein. The sample has about 50,000 distinct CDR3 sequences; around half are singletons. This clonotype has more than one count but fewer than ten. The antigen is unknown. Per the germline V gene, CDR1 is SGHTA and CDR2 is FQGNSA. V gave up 6 bases and J gave up 3 bases, with 11 bases separating them. This CDR3 is built from 14 residues. Graves' hyperthyroidism qualified as stable when ophthalmopathy did not progress within 18 months.

Source material: peripheral blood or thyroid tissue (not recorded which). The rearrangement links TRBV7-2 to TRBJ2-2; D unclear. The source is a woman in her 50s with Graves' hyperthyroidism. The CDR3 DNA reads as TGTGCCAGCAGACACAAGCGCGACACCGGGGAGCTGTTTTTT. It translates to CASRHKRDTGELFF. The variable domain in full, completed from reference TRBV7-2 and TRBJ2-2, reads GAGVSQSPSNKVTEKGKDVELRCDPISGHTALYWYRQSLGQGLEFLIYFQGNSAPDKSGLPSDRFSAERTGGSVSTLTIQRTQQEDSAVYLCASRHKRDTGELFFGEGSRLTVL.